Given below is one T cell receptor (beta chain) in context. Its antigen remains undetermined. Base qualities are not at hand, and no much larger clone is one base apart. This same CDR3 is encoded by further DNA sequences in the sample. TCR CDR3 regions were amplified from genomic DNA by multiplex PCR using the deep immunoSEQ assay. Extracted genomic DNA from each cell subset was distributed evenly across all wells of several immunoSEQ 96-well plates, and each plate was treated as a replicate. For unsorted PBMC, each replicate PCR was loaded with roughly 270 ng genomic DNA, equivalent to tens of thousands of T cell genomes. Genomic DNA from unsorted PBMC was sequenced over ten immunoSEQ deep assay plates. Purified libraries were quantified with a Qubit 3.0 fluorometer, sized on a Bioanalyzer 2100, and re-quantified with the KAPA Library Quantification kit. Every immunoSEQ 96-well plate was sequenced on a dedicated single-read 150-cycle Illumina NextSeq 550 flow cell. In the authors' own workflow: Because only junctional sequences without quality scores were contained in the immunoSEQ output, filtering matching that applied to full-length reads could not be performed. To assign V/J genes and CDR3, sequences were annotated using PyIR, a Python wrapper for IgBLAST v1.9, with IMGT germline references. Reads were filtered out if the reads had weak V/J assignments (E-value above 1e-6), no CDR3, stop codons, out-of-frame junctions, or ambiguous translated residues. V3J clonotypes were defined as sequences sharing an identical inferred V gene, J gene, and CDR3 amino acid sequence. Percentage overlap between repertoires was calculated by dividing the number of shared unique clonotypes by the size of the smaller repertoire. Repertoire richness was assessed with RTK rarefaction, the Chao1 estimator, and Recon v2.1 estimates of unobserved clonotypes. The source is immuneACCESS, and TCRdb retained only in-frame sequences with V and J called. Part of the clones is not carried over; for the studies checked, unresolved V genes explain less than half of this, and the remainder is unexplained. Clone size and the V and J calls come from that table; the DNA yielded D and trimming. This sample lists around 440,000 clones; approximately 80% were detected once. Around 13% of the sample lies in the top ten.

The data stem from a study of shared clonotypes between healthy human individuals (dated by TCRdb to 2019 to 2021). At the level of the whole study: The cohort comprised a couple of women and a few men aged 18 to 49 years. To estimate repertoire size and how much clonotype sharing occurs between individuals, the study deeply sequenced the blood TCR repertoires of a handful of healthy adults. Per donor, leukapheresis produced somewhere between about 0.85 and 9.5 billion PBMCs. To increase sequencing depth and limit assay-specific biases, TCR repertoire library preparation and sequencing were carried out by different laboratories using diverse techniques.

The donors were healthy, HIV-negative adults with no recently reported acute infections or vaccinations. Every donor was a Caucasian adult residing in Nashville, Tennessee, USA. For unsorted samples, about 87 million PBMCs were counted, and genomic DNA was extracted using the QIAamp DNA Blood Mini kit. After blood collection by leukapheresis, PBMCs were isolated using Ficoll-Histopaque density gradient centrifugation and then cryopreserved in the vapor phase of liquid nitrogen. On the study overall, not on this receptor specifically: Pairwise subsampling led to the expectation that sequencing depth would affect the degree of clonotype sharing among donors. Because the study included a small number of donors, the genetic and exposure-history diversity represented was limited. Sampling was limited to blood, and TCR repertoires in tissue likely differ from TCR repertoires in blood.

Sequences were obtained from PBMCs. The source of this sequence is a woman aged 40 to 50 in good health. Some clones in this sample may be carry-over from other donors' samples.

At the DNA level, the sequence is TGTGCCAGCAGTTACTTGAGGGGAGATGAGCAGTTCTTC. The encoded protein is CASSYLRGDEQFF. The receptor chain draws on TRBV6-5 and TRBJ2-1; the D gene assignment is perhaps TRBD1 or TRBD2, with each matching 5 bases. Trimming at the junction amounts to 1 base on V and 8 bases on J, and the germline ends lie 9 bases apart. Sequences MNHEY (CDR1) and SVGAGI (CDR2) are obtained from the germline V gene. There are 13 amino acids in the CDR3, from cysteine to phenylalanine inclusive. Only the CDR3 part of the read is kept: 39 bases, read in frame from the first base.